These T cell receptor beta chains were read from a single sample in a study of blood T cell repertoires in COVID-19. The repertoire was sequenced with immunoSEQ multiplex PCR; TCRdb's copy has only in-frame clones and lacks some. This table holds roughly 670,000 clones, approximately 90% found once. The sequenced sample consisted of peripheral blood. The source of these receptors is a young woman with acute or convalescent COVID-19. The CDR3 runs from the conserved cysteine through the conserved F or W. A D gene is named only where the DNA matches it firmly. The size entry is marked missing in some rows and otherwise reads once, few, many or a size class.

abundance: NA; v_gene: TRBV4-1; j_gene: TRBJ2-7; d_gene: NA; CDR3aa: CASSQLHHGGAYEQYF; CDR3nt: TGCGCCAGCAGCCAACTCCACCACGGAGGGGCCTACGAGCAGTACTTC
abundance: NA; v_gene: TRBV30; j_gene: TRBJ2-1; d_gene: TRBD2; CDR3aa: CAWSVGGGAYNEQFF; CDR3nt: TGTGCCTGGAGTGTTGGCGGGGGGGCTTACAATGAGCAGTTCTTC
abundance: NA; v_gene: TRBV6-1; j_gene: TRBJ1-5; d_gene: NA; CDR3aa: CASSEDGRGGHQPQHF; CDR3nt: TGTGCCAGCAGTGAAGATGGGAGGGGCGGCCATCAGCCCCAGCATTTT
abundance: NA; v_gene: TRBV10-3; j_gene: TRBJ2-2; d_gene: TRBD1; CDR3aa: CAISDLGQGNSGTGELFF; CDR3nt: TGTGCCATCAGTGACCTGGGACAGGGGAATTCGGGCACCGGGGAGCTGTTTTTT
abundance: NA; v_gene: TRBV7-2; j_gene: TRBJ1-3; d_gene: NA; CDR3aa: CASSLRGAPRGNTIYF; CDR3nt: TGTGCCAGCAGCTTACGGGGGGCACCTCGAGGAAACACCATATATTTT
abundance: NA; v_gene: TRBV7-2; j_gene: TRBJ2-7; d_gene: TRBD2; CDR3aa: CASSVFSLAGGSYEQYF; CDR3nt: TGTGCCAGCAGCGTATTTAGCCTAGCGGGGGGCTCCTACGAGCAGTACTTC
abundance: NA; v_gene: TRBV25-1; j_gene: TRBJ1-6; d_gene: TRBD1; CDR3aa: CASSEVGTGTVNSPLHF; CDR3nt: TGTGCCAGCAGTGAAGTGGGGACCGGGACAGTCAATTCACCCCTCCACTTT
abundance: NA; v_gene: TRBV27; j_gene: TRBJ1-1; d_gene: NA; CDR3aa: CASSSRGRNTEAFF; CDR3nt: TGTGCCAGCAGTTCCCGAGGCAGGAACACTGAAGCTTTCTTT
abundance: NA; v_gene: TRBV9; j_gene: TRBJ2-7; d_gene: TRBD1; CDR3aa: CASSAGQGTAYEQYF; CDR3nt: TGTGCCAGCAGTGCGGGACAGGGAACGGCCTACGAGCAGTACTTC
abundance: NA; v_gene: TRBV5-5; j_gene: TRBJ1-2; d_gene: TRBD1; CDR3aa: CASSHDGTGYGYTF; CDR3nt: TGTGCCAGCAGCCACGACGGGACAGGGTATGGCTACACCTTC
abundance: NA; v_gene: TRBV4-1; j_gene: TRBJ2-5; d_gene: NA; CDR3aa: CASSQEDRGFETQYF; CDR3nt: TGCGCCAGCAGCCAAGAAGACCGAGGGTTTGAGACCCAGTACTTC
abundance: NA; v_gene: TRBV10-3; j_gene: TRBJ2-7; d_gene: NA; CDR3aa: CAISEALGHDYEQYF; CDR3nt: TGTGCCATCAGTGAAGCCCTGGGGCATGACTACGAGCAGTACTTC
abundance: NA; v_gene: TRBV30; j_gene: TRBJ1-2; d_gene: NA; CDR3aa: CAWSTGSTMGYTF; CDR3nt: TGTGCCTGGAGTACAGGATCAACTATGGGCTACACCTTC
abundance: NA; v_gene: TRBV29-1; j_gene: TRBJ1-1; d_gene: NA; CDR3aa: CSVNRNRGDTEAFF; CDR3nt: TGCAGCGTTAACAGGAACCGGGGGGACACTGAAGCTTTCTTT
abundance: NA; v_gene: TRBV15; j_gene: TRBJ2-7; d_gene: NA; CDR3aa: CATSRGGLQGGKSSYEQYF; CDR3nt: TGTGCCACCAGCAGAGGGGGCCTACAGGGAGGGAAAAGCTCCTACGAGCAGTACTTC
abundance: NA; v_gene: TRBV9; j_gene: TRBJ1-1; d_gene: NA; CDR3aa: CASSAQTGGTEAFF; CDR3nt: TGTGCCAGCAGCGCCCAGACGGGGGGCACTGAAGCTTTCTTT
abundance: NA; v_gene: TRBV6-5; j_gene: TRBJ2-2; d_gene: TRBD2; CDR3aa: CASSYWLAGDTGELFF; CDR3nt: TGTGCCAGCAGTTACTGGCTAGCGGGGGACACCGGGGAGCTGTTTTTT
abundance: NA; v_gene: TRBV7-2; j_gene: TRBJ2-5; d_gene: NA; CDR3aa: CASSKRQGGGETQYF; CDR3nt: TGTGCCAGCAGCAAGAGACAGGGTGGGGGGGAGACCCAGTACTTC
abundance: NA; v_gene: TRBV19; j_gene: TRBJ1-5; d_gene: NA; CDR3aa: CASRALEYSNQPQHF; CDR3nt: TGTGCCAGTAGGGCCTTGGAGTATAGCAATCAGCCCCAGCATTTT
abundance: NA; v_gene: TRBV6-6; j_gene: TRBJ2-7; d_gene: TRBD2; CDR3aa: CASSPRTSGARSYEQYF; CDR3nt: TGTGCCAGCAGTCCCCGGACTAGCGGGGCCCGCTCCTACGAGCAGTACTTC
abundance: NA; v_gene: TRBV30; j_gene: TRBJ1-2; d_gene: NA; CDR3aa: CAWSVAHVYGYTF; CDR3nt: TGTGCCTGGAGTGTGGCCCACGTCTATGGCTACACCTTC
abundance: NA; v_gene: TRBV9; j_gene: TRBJ2-2; d_gene: TRBD2; CDR3aa: CASSVGRGDGELFF; CDR3nt: TGTGCCAGCAGCGTAGGCCGGGGGGACGGGGAGCTGTTTTTT
abundance: NA; v_gene: TRBV6-6; j_gene: TRBJ1-6; d_gene: TRBD1; CDR3aa: CASSYGGDRGSPLHF; CDR3nt: TGTGCCAGCAGTTACGGTGGGGACAGGGGTTCACCCCTCCACTTT
abundance: NA; v_gene: TRBV19; j_gene: TRBJ2-7; d_gene: NA; CDR3aa: CASSGRWRDEQYF; CDR3nt: TGTGCCAGTAGTGGGCGTTGGAGGGACGAGCAGTACTTC
abundance: NA; v_gene: TRBV20-1; j_gene: TRBJ1-2; d_gene: NA; CDR3aa: CSASVQGTYGYTF; CDR3nt: TGCAGTGCTAGTGTCCAGGGTACCTATGGCTACACCTTC
abundance: NA; v_gene: TRBV2; j_gene: TRBJ1-1; d_gene: NA; CDR3aa: CASLPQGATEAFF; CDR3nt: TGTGCCAGCCTACCCCAGGGTGCCACTGAAGCTTTCTTT
abundance: NA; v_gene: TRBV7-8; j_gene: TRBJ2-7; d_gene: NA; CDR3aa: CASSPRHRRYEQYF; CDR3nt: TGTGCCAGCAGCCCCCGACACCGACGCTACGAGCAGTACTTC
abundance: NA; v_gene: TRBV2; j_gene: TRBJ1-5; d_gene: NA; CDR3aa: CASTEGGLSNQPQHF; CDR3nt: TGTGCCAGCACCGAGGGGGGGCTGAGCAATCAGCCCCAGCATTTT
abundance: NA; v_gene: TRBV12-3/TRBV12-4; j_gene: TRBJ1-2; d_gene: TRBD1; CDR3aa: CASRSDRGGYTF; CDR3nt: TGTGCCAGCAGATCCGACAGGGGCGGCTACACCTTC
abundance: once; v_gene: TRBV7-8; j_gene: TRBJ2-5; d_gene: TRBD2; CDR3aa: CASSLPFRGEETQYF; CDR3nt: TGTGCCAGCAGCCTACCTTTCCGGGGGGAAGAGACCCAGTACTTC
abundance: NA; v_gene: TRBV10-3; j_gene: TRBJ1-6; d_gene: TRBD1; CDR3aa: CATTGGDNSPLHF; CDR3nt: TGTGCCACGACAGGGGGCGATAATTCACCCCTCCACTTT
abundance: NA; v_gene: TRBV28; j_gene: TRBJ2-3; d_gene: TRBD2; CDR3aa: CASSLGGVGTDTQYF; CDR3nt: TGTGCCAGCAGTTTAGGGGGGGTGGGAACAGATACGCAGTATTTT
abundance: NA; v_gene: TRBV24-1; j_gene: TRBJ1-5; d_gene: NA; CDR3aa: CATSEGGFNQPQHF; CDR3nt: TGTGCCACCAGTGAAGGCGGCTTCAATCAGCCCCAGCATTTT
abundance: NA; v_gene: TRBV18; j_gene: TRBJ1-1; d_gene: NA; CDR3aa: CASLLFSGGADTEAFF; CDR3nt: TGTGCCAGCTTACTATTTAGTGGGGGGGCGGACACTGAAGCTTTCTTT
abundance: NA; v_gene: TRBV6-5; j_gene: TRBJ1-5; d_gene: TRBD1; CDR3aa: CASSRTGNNQPQHF; CDR3nt: TGTGCCAGCAGCCGGACAGGTAACAATCAGCCCCAGCATTTT
abundance: NA; v_gene: TRBV19; j_gene: TRBJ1-3; d_gene: NA; CDR3aa: CASSTSWALSGNTIYF; CDR3nt: TGTGCCAGTAGTACCTCCTGGGCCCTCTCTGGAAACACCATATATTTT
abundance: NA; v_gene: TRBV9; j_gene: TRBJ1-4; d_gene: NA; CDR3aa: CASSSFASRAGEKLFF; CDR3nt: TGTGCCAGCAGCTCCTTCGCTTCCAGGGCGGGGGAAAAACTGTTTTTT
abundance: NA; v_gene: TRBV7-9; j_gene: TRBJ2-1; d_gene: TRBD1; CDR3aa: CASSLDFRTGDNEQFF; CDR3nt: TGTGCCAGCAGCTTAGATTTCCGGACAGGGGACAATGAGCAGTTCTTC
abundance: NA; v_gene: TRBV6-6; j_gene: TRBJ2-1; d_gene: NA; CDR3aa: CASSTDSAYNEQFF; CDR3nt: TGTGCCAGCAGTACCGACTCGGCGTACAATGAGCAGTTCTTC
abundance: NA; v_gene: TRBV12-3/TRBV12-4; j_gene: TRBJ2-7; d_gene: TRBD1; CDR3aa: CASSLDRPYEQYF; CDR3nt: TGTGCCAGCAGTTTGGACAGGCCCTACGAGCAGTACTTC
abundance: NA; v_gene: TRBV19; j_gene: TRBJ1-1; d_gene: NA; CDR3aa: CASSTGNTEAFF; CDR3nt: TGTGCCAGTAGTACGGGAAACACTGAAGCTTTCTTT
abundance: NA; v_gene: TRBV18; j_gene: TRBJ2-7; d_gene: NA; CDR3aa: CASSPPGAGDEQYF; CDR3nt: TGTGCCAGCTCACCACCGGGCGCCGGCGACGAGCAGTACTTC
abundance: NA; v_gene: TRBV4-1; j_gene: TRBJ1-4; d_gene: NA; CDR3aa: CASSQDGTASNEKLFF; CDR3nt: TGCGCCAGCAGCCAAGACGGGACTGCCTCAAATGAAAAACTGTTTTTT
abundance: NA; v_gene: TRBV30; j_gene: TRBJ2-3; d_gene: NA; CDR3aa: CAWKKSGTDTQYF; CDR3nt: TGTGCCTGGAAAAAGTCCGGGACAGATACGCAGTATTTT